Each of the 21 T cell receptor beta chains below was sequenced from the same sample in a study of post-analysis software for immune sequencing data. Study-wide results and limits: Patients carried 4 or 5 TRBV segments more frequently than controls did, and TRBV5-6, TRBV5-1 and TRBV20-1 were among them.

Antigens for these TCRs are unknown. cDNA libraries of TCR beta carried unique molecular identifiers. TCRdb analysed the PCR reads with MiXCR anew, one entry per CDR3 protein. The sample consists of fewer than 850,000 distinct CDR3 sequences, 25% to 30% of them appearing once. Sequencing used blood. These receptors were taken from a girl aged 10-17 years with multiple sclerosis.

This clonotype was found a few times. This chain joins TRBV5-1 and TRBJ2-1, with TRBD1 identical over 12 bases. Trimming at V came to 4 bases and at J to 8 bases, leaving 10 bases not matched to a gene. The CDR3 consists of 16 residues. The germline gives CDR1 SGHRS, CDR2 YFSETQ. The CDR3 loop reads CASSPRGQGAVDEQFF. CDR3 nucleotides: TGCGCCAGCAGCCCTAGGGGACAGGGGGCGGTCGATGAGCAGTTCTTC.

CDR3 sequence: CASTGVRMAGAYEQYF. The DNA for the CDR3 is TGTGCCAGCACGGGTGTACGGATGGCGGGAGCCTACGAGCAGTACTTC. The chain uses TRBV6-2 or TRBV6-3 and TRBJ2-5, with 7 bases lining up with TRBD2. The J call is in doubt because the DNA end fits TRBJ2-7 better. CDR3 size: 16 residues. Germline-derived CDR1 and CDR2 are MNHEY and SVGEGT.

This chain links TRBV15 with TRBJ1-5, with D hard to call. The CDR3 totals 16 residues. CDR1 and CDR2 from the germline V gene are LNHNV and YYDKDF (reference sequence). Trimming stripped 5 bases from V and 1 base from J, with 15 bases between. In nucleotides, the CDR3 is TGTGCCACCAGCTTATGGGGATGGACCAGCAATCAGCCCCAGCATTTT. Its translation: CATSLWGWTSNQPQHF.

A few counts support this clonotype. This chain uses TRBV3-1 with TRBJ1-5, with D unresolved. Germline CDR1 is LGHDT and CDR2 is YNNKEL (reference sequence). Trimming removed 0 bases from V and 6 bases from J, with 12 bases in between. This CDR3 is 15 amino acids long. CDR3 DNA: TGTGCCAGCAGCCAAGAAGTGGGATCGGTTCAGCCCCAGCATTTT. This codes for CASSQEVGSVQPQHF. Using reference TRBV3-1 and TRBJ1-5 for the parts outside the CDR3, the full variable domain is DTAVSQTPKYLVTQMGNDKSIKCEQNLGHDTMYWYKQDSKKFLKIMFSYNNKELIINETVPNRFSPKSPDKAHLNLHINSLELGDSAVYFCASSQEVGSVQPQHFGDGTRLSIL.

The V and J genes are TRBV7-9 and TRBJ1-2, with no clear D. This CDR3 is built from 15 residues. Germline CDR1 and CDR2: SEHNR and FQNEAQ (reference sequence). V lost 1 base and J 0 bases, leaving 9 bases between the germline ends. Here the CDR3 DNA reads TGTGCCAGCAGCTTAGGCACAGCAGCTAACTATGGCTACACCTTC. As protein: CASSLGTAANYGYTF.

The J gene is TRBJ1-3, the V gene TRBV5-1; the D is unclear. There are 16 residues in the CDR3. The V gene's germline CDR1 is SGHRS and CDR2 YFSETQ. V was pared by 0 bases and J by 4 bases, with 14 bases between. CDR3 region: CASSLAQATQGNTIYF. As DNA, the CDR3 is TGCGCCAGCAGCTTGGCCCAGGCTACTCAGGGAAACACCATATATTTT.

In regard to this clonotype: The junction departs from the called germline gene at one end, perhaps through a read error. The V call is TRBV6-2 or TRBV6-3, the J call TRBJ2-7; D not certain. This CDR3 spans 13 amino acids. Germline V gene sequence: CDR1 MNHEY, CDR2 SVGEGT. The CDR3 coding sequence is TGTGCCGGCAGTTCCCAGTGGGCAGGCGAGCAGTACTTC. Translating gives CAGSSQWAGEQYF.

This clonotype has more than one count but fewer than ten. The J gene is TRBJ2-7, the V gene TRBV20-1; 7 bases match TRBD2. Trimming at V came to 3 bases and at J to 10 bases, leaving 15 bases not matched to a gene. CDR1 and CDR2 from the germline V gene are DFQATT and SNEGSKA (reference sequence). The CDR3 sequence is 14 residues long. The CDR3 here is CSASVALAARAQYF. As DNA, the CDR3 is TGCAGTGCTAGCGTTGCTCTAGCGGCCAGGGCCCAGTACTTC.

As for this clonotype: Mismatch with germline at one junction end may stem from a read error. The J gene is TRBJ1-5, the V gene TRBV7-2; maybe TRBD1 (5 bases). The germline V gene has CDR1 SGHTA and CDR2 FQGNSA. This CDR3 region has 14 residues. The CDR3 loop is CANSFKGTNQPQHF. The CDR3 DNA reads as TGTGCCAACAGCTTCAAGGGGACCAATCAGCCCCAGCATTTT.

The V and J genes are TRBV5-1 and TRBJ2-1, with D possibly TRBD2 on 5 matching bases. Trimming took off 4 bases at V and 0 bases at J, with 11 bases between the two ends. Germline CDR1 and CDR2: SGHRS and YFSETQ. This CDR3 spans 15 amino acids. CDR3 protein: CASSREAISYNEQFF. CDR3 DNA: TGCGCCAGCAGCCGGGAAGCGATCTCCTACAATGAGCAGTTCTTC.

In its sample, this clonotype was seen a few times. The V and J genes are TRBV4-1 and TRBJ2-5; 9 nucleotides agree with TRBD1. J gave up 0 bases and V 3 bases, and 8 bases lay outside the gene matches. The CDR3 is 17 amino acids. The germline V gene encodes CDR1 MGHRA and CDR2 YSYEKL. The CDR3 DNA reads TGCGCCAGCAGCCATGCTTCCGGGACAGGGTACCAAGAGACCCAGTACTTC. This encodes CASSHASGTGYQETQYF.

This clonotype was detected only a few times. CDR3 in amino acids: CATSSGQGGIQETQYF. The CDR3 DNA reads TGTGCCACCAGCTCCGGACAGGGGGGCATCCAAGAGACCCAGTACTTC. The V call is TRBV15, the J call TRBJ2-5; TRBD1 aligns across 10 bases. Per germline, CDR1 LNHNV and CDR2 YYDKDF (reference sequence). The ends lost 5 bases at V and 1 base at J; junction bases unmatched: 7. The CDR3 totals 16 residues.

In this sample, this clonotype turned up a few times. This chain links TRBV7-2 with TRBJ2-5; D perhaps matches TRBD1 (6 bases). Germline V gene data show CDR1 as SGHTA and CDR2 as FQGNSA. This CDR3 has 16 residues. V shed 3 bases and J shed 5 bases, with 19 bases lying between them. CDR3: CASSFRGDPGLETQYF. The CDR3 DNA sequence: TGTGCCAGCAGCTTCAGGGGTGACCCAGGCTTGGAGACCCAGTACTTC.

CDR3 sequence (DNA): TGTGCCAGCCGTGGTAGTATAAAGGGCAGGACTTATAGCAATCAGCCCCAGCATTTT. This gives the protein CASRGSIKGRTYSNQPQHF. The chain joins TRBV6-1 to TRBJ1-5; D is ambiguous. The germline V and J ends were trimmed by 8 bases and 0 bases, with 26 bases remaining between them. Germline CDR1 MNHNS, CDR2 SASEGT. This CDR3 region has 19 residues.

This clonotype was counted a few times. The CDR3 bases are TGTGCCAGCAGCTTGGGGGTGACAGGGGGCGCTTTTGAAGCTTTCTTT. This encodes CASSLGVTGGAFEAFF. The V gene is TRBV27, the J gene TRBJ1-1, with 10 positions matching TRBD1. Germline CDR1 reads MNHEY; CDR2 reads SMNVEV (reference sequence). J was trimmed by 7 bases and V by 6 bases; bases with no gene match: 14. CDR3 size: 16 residues.

The chain combines TRBV6-2 or TRBV6-3 with TRBJ2-5; 8 nucleotides align to TRBD2. The CDR3 has 12 amino acids. Per the germline V gene, CDR1 is MNHEY and CDR2 is SVGEGT. V lost 5 bases to trimming and J lost 11 bases; unmatched junction nucleotides: 7. CDR3 amino acids: CASSTPAGEQYF. In DNA form, the CDR3 reads TGTGCCAGCAGTACCCCAGCGGGAGAGCAGTACTTC.

The sample holds a few counts of this clonotype. The rearrangement uses TRBV25-1 and TRBJ2-5; 10 bases map to TRBD2. Germline V CDR1 and CDR2: MGHDK, SYGVNS. Trimming took 6 bases from V and 0 from J; bases not matched to a gene: 4. This CDR3 has 15 amino acids. The CDR3 bases are TGTGCCAGCAGCCTAGCGGGAGACAACCAAGAGACCCAGTACTTC. Amino acids: CASSLAGDNQETQYF.

The chain carries TRBV5-4 and TRBJ2-3; D might be TRBD1 or TRBD2, each matching 5 bases. V lost 4 bases to trimming and J lost 0 bases, with 15 bases between them. Per the germline V gene, CDR1 is SGHNT and CDR2 is YYREEE (reference sequence). This CDR3 has 16 residues. CDR3 residues: CASSRQPGPSTDTQYF. CDR3 sequence (DNA): TGTGCCAGCAGCCGACAACCGGGACCGAGCACAGATACGCAGTATTTT.

The V call is TRBV6-1, the J call TRBJ1-4; a possible D gene is TRBD1 (5 bases). The CDR3 totals 14 residues. CDR1 MNHNS and CDR2 SASEGT come from the germline V gene. The V end lost 6 bases, the J end lost 2 bases, and 10 bases lay between the germline ends. CDR3 loop: CASRPGPTNEKLFF. In nucleotides, the CDR3 is TGTGCCAGCAGGCCGGGACCTACTAATGAAAAACTGTTTTTT.

The rearrangement links TRBV2 to TRBJ2-6, with 9 positions matching TRBD2. After removal of 8 bases from V and 1 base from J, the junction contained 12 bases not matched to a gene. This CDR3 contains 18 residues. In germline, CDR1 is SNHLY, CDR2 FYNNEI. DNA for the CDR3: TGTGCCAGCGGCGGGGGGGCGCGACAACCTTCTGGGGCCAACGTCCTGACTTTC. Its protein is CASGGGARQPSGANVLTF.

As for this clonotype: Without the conserved terminal phenylalanine or tryptophan, this CDR3 likely stems from a read error. The V call is TRBV6-6, the J call TRBJ2-7, with 7 nucleotides matching TRBD2. V trimming: 5 bases; J trimming: 6 bases; junction bases outside the gene matches: 10. This CDR3 is built from 14 residues. Germline V gene sequence: CDR1 MNHNY, CDR2 SVGAGI (reference sequence). In nucleotides, the CDR3 is TGTGCCAGCAGTCGCCCACTAGCGTCGGGCGAGCAGTACTCC. Protein product: CASSRPLASGEQYS.